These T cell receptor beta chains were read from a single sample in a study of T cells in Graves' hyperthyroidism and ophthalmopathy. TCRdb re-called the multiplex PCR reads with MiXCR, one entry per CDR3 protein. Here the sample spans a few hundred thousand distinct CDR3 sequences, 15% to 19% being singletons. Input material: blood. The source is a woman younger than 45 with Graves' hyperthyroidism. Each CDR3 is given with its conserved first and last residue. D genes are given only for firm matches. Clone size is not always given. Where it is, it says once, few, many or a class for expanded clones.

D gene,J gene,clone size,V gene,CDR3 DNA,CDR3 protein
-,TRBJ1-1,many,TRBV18,TGTGCCACCTCCCCGACATCCCAGAACACTGAAGCTTTCTTT,CATSPTSQNTEAFF
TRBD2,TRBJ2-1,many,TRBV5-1,TGCGCCAGCAGCTTCCTAGCGGGAGGGCCACATGAGCAGTTCTTC,CASSFLAGGPHEQFF
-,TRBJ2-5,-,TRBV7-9,TGTGCCAGCAGCCCCGACAGGTCGGGGACCCAGTACTTC,CASSPDRSGTQYF
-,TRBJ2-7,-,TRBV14,TGTGCCAGCAGCCAAGTTCGGCCAATCTACGAGCAGTACTTC,CASSQVRPIYEQYF
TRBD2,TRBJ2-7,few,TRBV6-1,TGTGCCAGCAGCCGAAAGCTAGCGGGAGCAAACGAGCAGTACTTC,CASSRKLAGANEQYF
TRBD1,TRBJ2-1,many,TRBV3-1,TGTGCCAGCAGCCAAGGGGACAGCTATTACAATGAGCAGTTCTTC,CASSQGDSYYNEQFF
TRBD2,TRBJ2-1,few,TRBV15,TGTGCCACCAGCAGAGATCGAGCGGGGGGGGGTGAGCAGTTCTTC,CATSRDRAGGGEQFF
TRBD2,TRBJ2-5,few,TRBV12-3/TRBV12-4,TGTGCCAGCAGTCTGGCGGCGGGAGGGCGCGGAGAGACCCAGTACTTC,CASSLAAGGRGETQYF
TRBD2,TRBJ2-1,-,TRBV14,TGTGCCAGCAGCCAAGTGGGAGCGGGGTTTAATGAGCAGTTCTTC,CASSQVGAGFNEQFF
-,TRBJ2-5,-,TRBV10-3,TGTACCACAAAAGAGGGGGCGGGAGAAGAGACCCGGTACTTC,CTTKEGAGEETRYF
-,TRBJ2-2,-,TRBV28,TGTGCCAGCAGTTCAGGGCGGAACACCGGGGAGCTGTTTTTT,CASSSGRNTGELFF
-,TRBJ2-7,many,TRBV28,TGTGCCAGCAGTTTCTGGGGGACGATGGGCGAGCAGTACTTC,CASSFWGTMGEQYF
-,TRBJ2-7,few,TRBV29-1,TGCAGCGTTCAGGAGACAATTCGCTACGAGCAGTACTTC,CSVQETIRYEQYF
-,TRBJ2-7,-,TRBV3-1,TGTGCCAGCAGCCACCTCACTAGATACGAGCAGTACTTC,CASSHLTRYEQYF
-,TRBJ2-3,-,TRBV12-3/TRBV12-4,TGTGCCAGCAGTTTTTTCATGCCGGGGCTTGGGGCAGATACGCAGTATTTT,CASSFFMPGLGADTQYF
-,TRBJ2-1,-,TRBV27,TGTGCCAGCAGTTTCGGGGGAAATGGGAATGAGCAGTTCTTC,CASSFGGNGNEQFF
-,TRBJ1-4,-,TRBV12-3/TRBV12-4,TGTGCCAGCAGTTTAGTCAGCTCTGCAACTAATGAAAAACTGTTTTTT,CASSLVSSATNEKLFF
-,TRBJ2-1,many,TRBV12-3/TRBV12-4,TGTGCCAGCAGCCTTGTGAGCGGCAACTCCTACAATGAGCAGTTCTTC,CASSLVSGNSYNEQFF
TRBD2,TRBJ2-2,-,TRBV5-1,TGCGCCAGCAGCTTGTGGACTTGGACTAGCGGGAACGCCGGGGAGCTGTTTTTT,CASSLWTWTSGNAGELFF
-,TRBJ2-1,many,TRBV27,TGTGCCAGCAGTTTCACCAATAACAATGAGCAGTTCTTC,CASSFTNNNEQFF
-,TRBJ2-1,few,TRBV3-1,TGTGCCAGCAGCCAAGCCCCCCTAGCATTACAACCCGAGCAGTTCTTC,CASSQAPLALQPEQFF
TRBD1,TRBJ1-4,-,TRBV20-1,TGCAGTGCTAGCGGGACAGTAGGAGAAGAACTGTTTTTT,CSASGTVGEELFF
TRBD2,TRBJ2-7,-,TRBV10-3,TGTGCCATCAGCGGGGGGGGCTACGAGCAGTACTTC,CAISGGGYEQYF
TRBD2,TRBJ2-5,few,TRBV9,TGTGCCAGCAGCGTAGGCGGACTAGCGAAAGAGACCCAGTACTTC,CASSVGGLAKETQYF
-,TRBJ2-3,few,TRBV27,TGTGCCAGCAGCGGCCCCCCAGATACGCAGTATTTT,CASSGPPDTQYF
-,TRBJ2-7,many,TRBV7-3,TGTGCCAGCAGCTTAAATCAGGGCTACGAGCAGTACTTC,CASSLNQGYEQYF
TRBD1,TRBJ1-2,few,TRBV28,TGTGCCAGCAGTTCCCGGGACAGGGGAGTTTATGGCTACACCTTC,CASSSRDRGVYGYTF
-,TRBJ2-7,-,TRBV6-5,TGTGCCAGCAGTTCACCAGGCGCTAGGGAGCAGTACTTC,CASSSPGAREQYF
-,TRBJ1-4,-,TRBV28,TGTGCCAGCACCTCGGGCTTATTCGATGAAAAACTGTTTTTT,CASTSGLFDEKLFF
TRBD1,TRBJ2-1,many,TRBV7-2,TGTGCCAGCAGTCTGGGACAGGCGAACAATGAGCAGTTCTTC,CASSLGQANNEQFF
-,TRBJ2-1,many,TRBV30,TGTGCCTGGAGTTATAGAGGCTCCTACAATGAGCAGTTCTTC,CAWSYRGSYNEQFF
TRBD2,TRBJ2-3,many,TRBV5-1,TGCGCCAGCAGCTATTCCAGCGGGAGTGGAGCAGATACGCAGTATTTT,CASSYSSGSGADTQYF
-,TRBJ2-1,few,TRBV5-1,TGCGCCAGCAGGCTGCAGGGAGCGTTAAGCAATGGGCAGTTCTTC,CASRLQGALSNGQFF
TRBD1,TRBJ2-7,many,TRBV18,TGTGCCAGCTCACCACCTGGACAGGGGATTAGGGAGCAGTACTTC,CASSPPGQGIREQYF
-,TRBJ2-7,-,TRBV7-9,TGTGCCAGCAGCAATCGTACAGGTGGTACCTACGAGCAGTACTTC,CASSNRTGGTYEQYF
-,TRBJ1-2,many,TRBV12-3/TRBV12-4,TGTGCCCCGATGCGGGGGCGAGACTATGGCTACACCTTC,CAPMRGRDYGYTF
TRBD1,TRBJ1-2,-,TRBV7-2,TGTGCCAGCAGCTTAGGAGACAGGGGAAGTGGCTACACCTTC,CASSLGDRGSGYTF
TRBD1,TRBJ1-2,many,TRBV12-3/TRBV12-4,TGTGCCAGCAGTCCAGCCGGACAGGGGAAGGGCTACACCTTC,CASSPAGQGKGYTF
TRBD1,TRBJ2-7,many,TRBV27,TGTGCCAGCAGCAACGACAGGGTGCCCTACGAGCAGTACTTC,CASSNDRVPYEQYF
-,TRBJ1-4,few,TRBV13,TGTGCCAGCAGCTACCAGGGTTTTAATGAAAAACTGTTTTTT,CASSYQGFNEKLFF
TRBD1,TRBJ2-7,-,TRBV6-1,TGTGCCAGCACCCTGACAGGGGTCTCCTACGAGCAGTACTTC,CASTLTGVSYEQYF
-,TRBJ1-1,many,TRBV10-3,TGTGCCATCAGTGAGTCGGGGGACAAGAACACTGAAGCTTTCTTT,CAISESGDKNTEAFF
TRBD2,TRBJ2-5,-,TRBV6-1,TGTGCCAGCAGATCGGATGTGAGCGGGAGGGAGACCCAGTACTTC,CASRSDVSGRETQYF
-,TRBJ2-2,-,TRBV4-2,TGTGCCAGCAGCCAAGATTTTATGGGCGGGAACACCGGGGAGCTGTTTTTT,CASSQDFMGGNTGELFF
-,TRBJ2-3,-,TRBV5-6,TGTGCCAGCAGCCCCCGGGACCCGCGCACAGATACGCAGTATTTT,CASSPRDPRTDTQYF
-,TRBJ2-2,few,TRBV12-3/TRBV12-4,TGTGCCAGCATCCTCAGGACGGCCAAGGCCGGGGAGCTGTTTTTT,CASILRTAKAGELFF
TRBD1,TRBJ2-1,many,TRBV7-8,TGTGCCAGCAGCTTCGGGACAGGGGGCTACAATGAGCAGTTCTTC,CASSFGTGGYNEQFF
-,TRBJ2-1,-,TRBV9,TGTGCCAGCAGGGAAAGTACCTCCTACAATGAGCAGTTCTTC,CASRESTSYNEQFF
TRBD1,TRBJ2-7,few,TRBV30,TGTGCCTGGAGACAGCGCCCCCGGGACAGGGAGGACGAGCAGTACTTC,CAWRQRPRDREDEQYF
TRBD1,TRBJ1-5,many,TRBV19,TGTGCCAGTATCGGGCGAGGGGGCTTCAATCAGCCCCAGCATTTT,CASIGRGGFNQPQHF
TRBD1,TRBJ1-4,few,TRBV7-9,TGTGCCAGCAGCTCAACAAACAGGGGGCGCGGTGAAAAACTGTTTTTT,CASSSTNRGRGEKLFF
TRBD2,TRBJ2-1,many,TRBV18,TGTGCCAGCTCACCGGGACTAGCGGGGCACAATGAGCAGTTCTTC,CASSPGLAGHNEQFF